This T cell receptor beta chain was sequenced during a study of cytomegalovirus exposure and HLA in healthy donors (dated by TCRdb to about 2017). In the study overall: According to an earlier analysis of a few hundred of the donors, about 190 million T cells yielded 120 million or so unique TCR beta sequences and about 300 Gb of sequence data. Approximately 310 gigabases of sequencing data and 91 million or so unique TCR sequences made up an early release that covered over 550 HLA-typed donors. Of the 398 genotyped donors, roughly 80% were placed in the genetic ancestry cluster associated with self-reported Caucasian donors. The study was designed to test whether signatures of past pathogen exposure could be identified by cataloging public T cell receptors. Using immunosequencing, the study profiled T cell repertoires from 640 or so subjects and related those repertoires to cytomegalovirus serostatus. Besides the first cohort of approximately 670 subjects, a separate validation cohort made up of 95 to 150 different subjects was used. To predict cytomegalovirus infection status, the study brought together high-throughput TCR immunosequencing, statistical association of individual TCRs with disease status, and machine learning. A later analysis re-examined previously published TCR beta repertoires from roughly 720 donors and added high-resolution HLA genotyping to investigate patterns of TCR occurrence. In the later analysis, no new phenotypic data were used to find candidate immune exposures; instead, reliance was placed on TCR beta sequences and their occurrence across donors. In an earlier analysis of 587 of the donors, high-throughput TCR beta sequencing was used to judge whether each TCR beta V gene segment behaved as functional or pseudogenic. Donor age, sex, ethnicity and CMV serostatus were compiled alongside the repertoire data. A later genetic analysis took genome-wide SNP genotypes for about 55% of the 666 donors and used that subset as a discovery cohort. All discovery cohort repertoires had been generated on a single sequencing platform. HLA typing covered class I and class II loci at four-digit resolution. Typing coverage differed by locus: A, B, C, DRB1 and DQB1 were typed in roughly 620-630 donors, DQA1 in 500 to 550, DPA1 in approximately 610, and DPB1 in just under 490. Because of strong linkage in the cohort, 4 to 6 DR-DQ haplotypes were treated as single units for association and clustering. Among 398 genotyped donors of the cohort, an average of approximately 240,000 unique TCR beta nucleotide sequences were sequenced per donor, roughly a sixth of them non-productive. Paper-wide results and their limitations: According to a later analysis, most CMV-associated TCR beta chains appeared to be HLA-restricted, and the HLA associations seemed to be driven largely by CMV exposure. The study gave a list of about 160 TCR beta chains associated with cytomegalovirus. Sequencing depth was assumed to be roughly uniform across donors in the presence/absence analyses, though that assumption may not hold. A later genetic analysis associated a missense DCLRE1C variant with V-gene and J-gene trimming of TCR beta chains, and an independent cohort replicated the association. A further reported finding was that TCR beta sequences accurately predicted the HLA-A and HLA-B alleles for most subjects in the first cohort. The only immune exposure information available for the cohort was CMV serostatus. Roughly 15 rarely observed V segments, including chromosome 9 orphons, were excluded from the earlier analysis of some 590 of the donors because counts were too low. An earlier analysis of 450 to 750 of the donors showed that most TCR beta V segments appeared in productive rearrangements either about 87% or about 30% of the time, which broadly matched IMGT annotations. In a later analysis, TCR association rates were found to vary across HLA loci, with the most associated TCRs seen for DRB1 alleles and the fewest for HLA-C alleles. The authors suggested that the approach could potentially be extended to other disease states and immunological phenotypes. Most TCR sequences were observed very rarely across donors, whereas some public TCRs were present in many individuals. Correlated functional status among segregating V segments might be attributable to linkage disequilibrium, but an unknown experimental factor could not be ruled out. Because HLA typing was missing for some donors at each locus, association tests included only the typed subset. The classifier was reported to diagnose cytomegalovirus status with high specificity and sensitivity in both the original and validation cohorts. The cohort was sequenced for TCR beta chains only, and without alpha or paired-chain data the features that could be detected were limited. Several of the top co-occurrence clusters appeared to be linked to parvovirus B19, influenza, CMV and Epstein-Barr virus, according to a later analysis. In vitro tests confirmed that a few of the cytomegalovirus-associated TCR beta chains recognize cytomegalovirus antigens. When HLA alleles, especially DR and DQ, strongly co-occurred, attributing TCR associations to individual alleles was difficult. A later genetic analysis reported fewer N-insertions in productive TCRs among donors in an Asian-associated ancestry cluster than the roughly 700-donor mean. Because the 87-base-pair reads could not distinguish some IMGT-functional V segments, including TRBV6-2 and TRBV6-3, those segments were excluded. Specific HLA alleles were associated with 15,000 to 20,000 TCR beta sequences at a false discovery rate of 0.05 in a later analysis. The sequencing pipeline was judged likely to have produced a cluster of highly shared sequence variants as a technical artifact. A later analysis found that HLA-associated TCR beta chains were more clonally expanded and had lower generation probabilities than equally common non-associated chains.

Between the V and J ends, shortened by 3 bases and 4 bases respectively, the junction contains 12 bases. The germline V gene (reference sequence) supplies CDR1 SEHNR and CDR2 FQNEAQ. The CDR3 measures 14 amino acids from cysteine to phenylalanine. Here the CDR3 DNA is all that survives: 42 bases in frame from base 1. Libraries were built with the immunoSEQ multiplex PCR assay. For the multiplex PCR, a mixture combining 60 forward primers for TCR Vbeta segments and 13 reverse primers for TCR Jbeta segments was used. The CDR3 region of rearranged TCR beta genes was amplified from genomic DNA with a multiplex PCR assay. On the Illumina HiSeq System, the amplified TCR beta libraries were sequenced as 87-base-pair reads. As for the original processing: In a later analysis, approximately 74 million unique TCR beta chains were counted across the roughly 700 repertoires, and roughly 11 million of these chains were shared by at least two donors. To remove PCR and sequencing errors, raw reads were error-corrected and collapsed into unique sequences using a nearest-neighbor algorithm that merged closely related sequences. To assign V, D and J gene segments, CDR3 sequences were aligned to IMGT reference sequences. Each retained sequence needed at least a six-nucleotide match to both a V gene segment and a J gene segment. Rearrangements were called productive when the CDR3 lacked stop codons and stayed in frame with V and J; all others were non-productive. CDR3 was defined according to IMGT convention as the region running from the second conserved V-encoded cysteine to the conserved J-encoded phenylalanine. The earlier analysis of 500 to 600 of the donors excluded sequences that lacked an unambiguous match to a single V gene segment. An earlier analysis of 550 to 650 of the donors classified V segments as functional when productive rearrangements were above 56.7% and as segregating when the standard deviation between donors was above 5%. To diagnose cytomegalovirus status from the catalog of TCR beta chain sequences, a statistical classification framework was built. In a later analysis, TCR nucleotide sequences were compared against IMGT/GENE-DB human TR gene sequences so that V and J genes could be assigned. In a later analysis, CDR3 sequences and most-parsimonious VDJ recombination scenarios were assigned using the TCRdist pipeline. A later analysis defined each TCR beta chain by its CDR3 amino acid sequence plus V-gene family, and excluded reads lacking a unique V-gene family. In a later analysis, fewer than 600 highly shared, low-generation-probability nucleotide sequences were removed to address suspected cross-contamination and a sequencing artifact. For each public chain, a later analysis derived a clonal expansion index from normalized ranks of inferred template counts within each repertoire. In a later analysis, generation probabilities were computed using a VDJ recombination model fitted to out-of-frame rearrangements, and the results were checked against IGoR. In a later analysis, TCR-TCR, TCR-HLA and TCR-CMV co-occurrence was scored with hypergeometric tests, and a repertoire-size bias correction was applied to TCR pairs. To estimate false discovery rates, a later analysis permuted the HLA or CMV assignments 20 times. A later analysis grouped co-occurring TCRs with DBSCAN, adding TCRdist sequence similarity when clustering within HLA-allele-positive subsets. For co-occurrence clustering, repertoires with fewer than 30,000 or more than 120,000 public chains were excluded, along with four or five repertoires with anomalous nucleotide sharing. TCRdb mirrors the immuneACCESS table, restricted to in-frame sequences. Some clones are absent from its copies; in checked studies, under half trace to an unresolved V gene, and the reason for the others is unknown. That table supplies the V and J calls and clone size; D and trimming were determined from the DNA. In this sample the table shows fewer than 200,000 clones, more than 70% of which occur a single time. Approximately 4.1% of the sample is taken by the ten largest.

In total, roughly 670 healthy bone marrow donors made up the cohort. At the time of sampling, every cohort member was nominally healthy, though immune exposures that went unrecorded were likely present. The donor was CMV seropositive and was included in the group of about 290 seropositive cohort members. Every donor gave a peripheral blood sample, and the peripheral blood mononuclear cells from that sample were used for TCR beta sequencing. The Qiagen DNeasy Blood Extraction Kit was used to extract genomic DNA from the blood cell samples. With respect to this clone: The target of this receptor is not known. No per-base quality is available; no much larger clone lies one base away.

The chain is made from TRBV7-9 and TRBJ1-2; a confident D gene designation cannot be given. The receptor was derived from a woman aged 45-60 years in good health and CMV-seropositive. The sequenced material came from PBMCs. The DNA sequence is given as TGTGCCAGCAGCTTGGCGAGGGCGGTCTATGGCTACACCTTC. The translation is CASSLARAVYGYTF.